Listed below are T cell receptor beta chains from one sample, sequenced in a study of shared T cell receptors in the human thymus. Sequencing used immunoSEQ multiplex PCR; TCRdb keeps in-frame clones, though not all of them. The sample has hundreds of thousands of clones, roughly 86% seen once. The same sample was also used in a study of human thymus T cells.

Material for sequencing was thymocytes. These receptors were collected from a boy under three years old with a congenital heart defect. Both conserved end residues are part of each CDR3. D genes are given only for firm matches. Size tells how often a clone was seen (once, few, many) or the class of an expanded clone, and some rows leave it out.

clone size,J gene,V gene,D gene,CDR3 protein,CDR3 DNA
NA,TRBJ2-6,TRBV30,TRBD2,CAWSVGGAGANVLTF,TGTGCCTGGAGTGTCGGGGGGGCTGGGGCCAACGTCCTGACTTTC
few,TRBJ1-5,TRBV27,TRBD1,CASSLKGQYSNQPQHF,TGTGCCAGCAGTTTAAAGGGACAGTATAGCAATCAGCCCCAGCATTTT
NA,TRBJ2-7,TRBV15,NA,CATSRSTVYEQYF,TGTGCCACCAGCAGATCCACGGTCTACGAGCAGTACTTC
NA,TRBJ1-3,TRBV29-1,TRBD1,CSVDIGRQGSGNTIYF,TGCAGCGTTGACATAGGGCGACAGGGGAGCGGAAACACCATATATTTT
NA,TRBJ1-5,TRBV28,TRBD1,CASSPSPLNRQGASQPQHF,TGTGCCAGCAGCCCCTCTCCCCTCAACCGACAGGGGGCCAGTCAGCCCCAGCATTTT
once,TRBJ1-6,TRBV28,NA,CASSRRRQAPNSPLHF,TGTGCCAGCAGCCGTAGAAGACAGGCTCCTAATTCACCCCTCCACTTT
NA,TRBJ1-2,TRBV6-5,NA,CASSARGLFNYGYTF,TGTGCCAGCAGTGCCCGGGGACTCTTTAACTATGGCTACACCTTC
NA,TRBJ2-1,TRBV15,TRBD2,CATQLAGYYNEQFF,TGTGCCACTCAACTAGCGGGATACTACAATGAGCAGTTCTTC
NA,TRBJ2-7,TRBV7-2,NA,CASSLDQGGSYEQYF,TGTGCCAGCAGCTTAGATCAGGGTGGGTCCTACGAGCAGTACTTC
NA,TRBJ1-5,TRBV9,NA,CASQRSGTQIHQPQHF,TGTGCCAGCCAACGCAGCGGGACGCAGATTCATCAGCCCCAGCATTTT
NA,TRBJ2-1,TRBV19,TRBD2,CARVGTSGSGGEQFF,TGTGCCAGAGTGGGGACTAGCGGGAGTGGGGGTGAGCAGTTCTTC
NA,TRBJ2-3,TRBV19,NA,CASKVPGGTDTQYF,TGTGCCAGTAAGGTCCCAGGGGGCACAGATACGCAGTATTTT
NA,TRBJ1-5,TRBV18,NA,CASSPSPERGGGQPQHF,TGTGCCAGCTCACCCAGCCCGGAGAGAGGAGGAGGACAGCCCCAGCATTTT
NA,TRBJ2-1,TRBV15,TRBD2,CATSRELAGGSSYNEQFF,TGTGCCACCAGCAGAGAACTAGCGGGGGGGAGCTCCTACAATGAGCAGTTCTTC
once,TRBJ1-1,TRBV6-5,TRBD1,CASSYSSQGYTEAFF,TGTGCCAGCAGTTACTCGTCACAGGGGTACACTGAAGCTTTCTTT
NA,TRBJ1-2,TRBV10-2,NA,CASSEAYGYTF,TGCGCCAGTAGTGAGGCGTATGGCTACACCTTC
few,TRBJ2-7,TRBV6-1,NA,CASSDNSGSYEQYF,TGTGCCAGCTCGGATAATAGCGGATCCTACGAGCAGTACTTC
NA,TRBJ2-3,TRBV6-5,NA,CASSWAGTDTQYF,TGTGCCAGCAGCTGGGCTGGTACAGATACGCAGTATTTT
NA,TRBJ2-5,TRBV11-3,TRBD2,CASSPGTSGVETQYF,TGTGCCAGCAGCCCAGGGACTAGCGGGGTGGAGACCCAGTACTTC
NA,TRBJ2-7,TRBV5-8,TRBD1,CASSHSRDSSYEQYF,TGTGCCAGCAGCCATTCCCGGGACAGCTCCTACGAGCAGTACTTC
NA,TRBJ2-7,TRBV29-1,TRBD2,CSAGTRRLSDEQYF,TGCAGCGCTGGGACTAGGCGGCTCTCTGACGAGCAGTACTTC
NA,TRBJ1-6,TRBV5-6,TRBD1,CASSFGTGASPLHF,TGTGCCAGCAGCTTCGGGACAGGGGCTTCACCCCTCCACTTT
NA,TRBJ2-7,TRBV7-6,TRBD1,CASSQRDRTASSYEQYF,TGTGCCAGCAGCCAGAGGGACAGGACCGCTAGCTCCTACGAGCAGTACTTC
NA,TRBJ1-5,TRBV4-1,TRBD1,CASSPIGDRADLEPQHF,TGCGCCAGCAGCCCCATAGGGGACAGGGCCGATTTGGAGCCCCAGCATTTT
NA,TRBJ1-1,TRBV30,NA,CAWSVRGWDTEAFF,TGTGCCTGGAGTGTACGGGGGTGGGACACTGAAGCTTTCTTT
NA,TRBJ2-3,TRBV9,TRBD1,CASSKTATGPSTDTQYF,TGTGCCAGCAGCAAAACCGCGACAGGGCCCAGCACAGATACGCAGTATTTT
NA,TRBJ2-1,TRBV4-3,NA,CASSHTFNEQFF,TGCGCCAGCAGCCATACTTTCAATGAGCAGTTCTTC
NA,TRBJ1-1,TRBV15,NA,CATRARVGSTEAFF,TGTGCCACCAGGGCTCGAGTAGGGAGCACTGAAGCTTTCTTT
few,TRBJ2-7,TRBV28,TRBD1,CASSFRDRTPYEQYF,TGTGCCAGCAGTTTCCGGGACAGGACCCCCTACGAGCAGTACTTC
NA,TRBJ2-1,TRBV2,TRBD2,CASGEVAGVTNEQFF,TGTGCCAGCGGGGAGGTAGCGGGTGTTACTAATGAGCAGTTCTTC
NA,TRBJ2-7,TRBV9,TRBD1,CASSNRGTDEQYF,TGTGCCAGCAGCAACAGGGGTACGGACGAGCAGTACTTC
NA,TRBJ2-3,TRBV15,NA,CATSGRDKCTDTQYF,TGTGCCACCAGCGGCCGGGACAAATGCACAGATACGCAGTATTTT
NA,TRBJ2-2,TRBV19,TRBD1,CASRRDRGNTGELFF,TGTGCCAGTAGAAGGGACAGGGGTAACACCGGGGAGCTGTTTTTT
once,TRBJ1-4,TRBV6-5,NA,CASSSQGVEGGKLFF,TGTGCCAGCAGTTCACAGGGTGTGGAAGGTGGAAAACTGTTTTTT
NA,TRBJ1-2,TRBV28,TRBD1,CASSFLGQPNYGYTF,TGTGCCAGCAGTTTTCTGGGACAGCCTAACTATGGCTACACCTTC
few,TRBJ1-1,TRBV10-3,NA,CAIRGYRTEDEAFF,TGTGCCATCAGAGGGTATAGGACAGAGGATGAAGCTTTCTTT
NA,TRBJ2-1,TRBV7-6,NA,CASSPGFDPYSSYNEQFF,TGTGCCAGCAGCCCGGGATTTGACCCTTACAGCTCCTACAATGAGCAGTTCTTC
NA,TRBJ2-1,TRBV4-3,TRBD1,CASSQDLWTGVHNEQFF,TGCGCCAGCAGCCAAGATCTGTGGACAGGGGTCCACAATGAGCAGTTCTTC
NA,TRBJ2-3,TRBV5-1,TRBD1,CASSLGDVTGDSTDTQYF,TGCGCCAGCAGCTTGGGGGATGTGACAGGGGACTCCACAGATACGCAGTATTTT
NA,TRBJ2-7,TRBV14,TRBD1,CASSQGAQGACEQYF,TGTGCCAGCAGCCAAGGTGCGCAGGGGGCATGCGAGCAGTACTTC
once,TRBJ2-3,TRBV27,TRBD2,CASSPPAVAGGITDTQYF,TGTGCCAGCAGTCCCCCAGCCGTAGCGGGAGGGATCACAGATACGCAGTATTTT
NA,TRBJ2-7,TRBV14,TRBD1,CASSQFGTGAYEQYF,TGTGCCAGCAGCCAATTTGGGACAGGGGCCTACGAGCAGTACTTC
NA,TRBJ2-7,TRBV2,NA,CASSEICAPAYEQYF,TGTGCCAGCAGTGAAATTTGCGCCCCCGCCTACGAGCAGTACTTC
NA,TRBJ2-1,TRBV6-4,NA,CASSDSRGNEQFF,TGTGCCAGCAGTGACTCTAGGGGGAATGAGCAGTTCTTC
NA,TRBJ2-3,TRBV5-4,NA,CASSTRTVLTDTQYF,TGTGCCAGCAGCACTAGGACAGTACTCACAGATACGCAGTATTTT
NA,TRBJ2-3,TRBV4-3,NA,CASSQVRVASWPTDTQYF,TGCGCCAGCAGCCAAGTTCGCGTCGCTAGCTGGCCCACAGATACGCAGTATTTT
NA,TRBJ2-7,TRBV5-1,NA,CASSDGGEATTTTTTHEQYF,TGCGCCAGCAGCGACGGAGGGGAGGCTACTACTACTACTACTACTCACGAGCAGTACTTC
NA,TRBJ1-1,TRBV5-1,NA,CASSLGQREAFF,TGCGCCAGCAGCTTAGGACAGCGTGAAGCTTTCTTT
NA,TRBJ2-5,TRBV25-1,NA,CASSSTELETQYF,TGTGCCAGCAGTAGTACAGAGCTGGAGACCCAGTACTTC
NA,TRBJ2-7,TRBV7-9,TRBD2,CASSPSSGNSYEQYF,TGTGCCAGCAGCCCCTCTAGCGGGAATTCCTACGAGCAGTACTTC
few,TRBJ2-1,TRBV30,TRBD2,CAWTGLNVFNSGSTYNEQFF,TGTGCCTGGACGGGACTCAACGTATTCAATAGCGGGAGCACCTACAATGAGCAGTTCTTC
NA,TRBJ2-3,TRBV14,TRBD2,CASSQDMVAGGSDTQYF,TGTGCCAGCAGCCAAGACATGGTAGCGGGTGGTTCTGATACGCAGTATTTT
few,TRBJ2-1,TRBV5-4,TRBD2,CASSLGRGLAGYNEQFF,TGTGCCAGCAGCTTGGGAAGGGGCCTAGCGGGGTACAATGAGCAGTTCTTC